A single sample is the source of the 2 T cell receptor beta chains below, sequenced in a study of tumor and adjacent non-tumor tissue in lung cancer. No cell sorting was done before RNA was extracted from the tissue. The library came from three nested PCR rounds adapted from ARM-PCR protocols. Via MiXCR, TCRdb re-called the multiplex PCR reads, giving one row per CDR3 protein. The sample has about 93,000 distinct CDR3 sequences; 67% are singletons. The sample was lung tumor tissue. These TCRs come from a man aged 55 to 70 with non-small cell lung cancer.

This clonotype came up once. An end of the junction does not agree with germline; a read error may underlie this. The CDR3 reads CASSPSGARANVLTF. The CDR3 nucleotides read TGTGCAAGCAGCCCGTCGGGAGCTAGGGCCAACGTCCTGACTTTC. The chain carries TRBV7-9 and TRBJ2-6, with D possibly TRBD2 on 6 matching bases. Looked up from germline, CDR1 is SEHNR and CDR2 is FQNEAQ (reference sequence). CDR3 length equals 15 residues.

As to this clonotype: Its ends do not fully match the called genes, so a read error is possible. The V and J genes are TRBV29-1 and TRBJ2-3; 13 nucleotides align to TRBD2. This CDR3 spans 16 amino acids. Germline CDR1 is SQVTM and CDR2 is ANQGSEA. This CDR3 is CNVVRTSGGSTDTQYF. The CDR3 nucleotides read TGCAACGTTGTCAGGACTAGCGGGGGTAGCACAGATACGCAGTATTTT.